Below, 12 T cell receptor beta chains from the same sample are listed, as sequenced in a study of cytomegalovirus exposure and HLA in healthy donors. Primers: 60 Vbeta forward and 13 Jbeta reverse. The protocol was immunoSEQ multiplex PCR, while the TCRdb copy is restricted to in-frame clones and leaves out a portion. The data hold under 250,000 clones, with around 76% observed a single time. Sequencing was performed on PBMCs. The source is a man aged 18 to 29 in good health and CMV-seronegative.

In nucleotides, the CDR3 is TGTGCCAGCAGCAGGACAGCTAATAGCAATCAGCCCCAGCATTTT. Translation: CASSRTANSNQPQHF. The rearrangement uses TRBV6-4 and TRBJ1-5, with D perhaps matching TRBD1 (6 bases). The V gene's germline CDR1 is MRHNA and CDR2 SNTAGT. This CDR3 is built from 15 residues. The V gene lost 6 bases and the J gene lost 0 bases, with 12 bases spanning the gap.

The chain has TRBV5-1 and TRBJ2-2; D perhaps matches TRBD1 (6 bases). The V gene lost 9 bases and the J gene lost 4 bases, with 16 bases spanning the gap. The CDR3 totals 14 residues. Germline lookup yields CDR1 SGHRS and CDR2 YFSETQ. The CDR3 DNA reads as TGCGCCACCCCACTCAAACAGGGCACCGGGGAGCTGTTTTTT. This gives the protein CATPLKQGTGELFF. Using reference TRBV5-1 and TRBJ2-2 for the parts outside the CDR3, the full variable domain is KAGVTQTPRYLIKTRGQQVTLSCSPISGHRSVSWYQQTPGQGLQFLFEYFSETQRNKGNFPGRFSGRQFSNSRSEMNVSTLELGDSALYLCATPLKQGTGELFFGEGSRLTVL.

This chain uses TRBV7-3 with TRBJ2-1; 11 positions agree with TRBD2. The CDR3 has 17 amino acids. The ends lost 4 bases at V and 0 bases at J; junction bases unmatched: 5. Germline CDR1 SGHTA, CDR2 FQGTGA. The CDR3 nucleotides are TGTGCCAGCAGCTCAGGACTAGCGGGTGCCTCCTACAATGAGCAGTTCTTC. Protein sequence: CASSSGLAGASYNEQFF.

This clone was detected only a few times. The chain couples TRBV30 to TRBJ2-1, with 9 positions matching TRBD2. The V gene end was trimmed by 2 bases and the J gene end by 6 bases; junction bases not matched to a gene: 14. CDR3 length: 17 residues. Per germline, CDR1 GTSNPN and CDR2 SVGIG (reference sequence). CDR3 loop: CAWSSSAGGLIGNEQFF. The CDR3, as DNA: TGTGCCTGGAGTAGTTCAGCGGGAGGCCTCATCGGCAATGAGCAGTTCTTC.

This clone was picked up one time. This rearrangement joins TRBV30 to TRBJ1-1; D ambiguous. The V end lost 8 bases, the J end lost 0 bases, and 7 bases lay between the germline ends. CDR3 size: 11 residues. The V gene's germline CDR1 is GTSNPN and CDR2 SVGIG (reference sequence). Here the CDR3 reads CARAVNTEAFF. CDR3 bases: TGTGCCCGCGCGGTGAACACTGAAGCTTTCTTT.

The chain has TRBV5-1 and TRBJ2-7; 9 nucleotides line up with TRBD1. The V and J ends lost 0 bases and 6 bases, in that order; junction bases with no gene match: 4. CDR3 length equals 14 residues. CDR1 SGHRS and CDR2 YFSETQ come from the germline V gene. CDR3 region: CASSLGTGGFEQYF. The CDR3 DNA reads as TGCGCCAGCAGCTTGGGTACAGGGGGCTTCGAGCAGTACTTC.

The gene calls are TRBV28 and TRBJ2-7; D gene uncertain. V lost 6 bases to trimming and J lost 5 bases, with 11 bases between them. The CDR3 is made up of 12 amino acids. Germline values: CDR1 MDHEN, CDR2 SYDVKM. CDR3 nucleotide sequence: TGTGCCAGCAGCCCCGGTTATGACGAGCAGTACTTC. Its protein product is CASSPGYDEQYF.

This clone was counted only a few times. V is TRBV2 and J is TRBJ1-2, with 7 bases that match TRBD1. J gave up 7 bases and V 2 bases, and 4 bases lay outside the gene matches. This CDR3 contains 13 residues. Germline V lookup: CDR1 SNHLY, CDR2 FYNNEI. CDR3 DNA sequence: TGTGCCAGCAGTGAATTTGCAGGGGGTGGCTACACCTTC. Protein sequence: CASSEFAGGGYTF.

The sample holds a few counts of this clone. The chain joins TRBV2 to TRBJ2-7; tentative D call: TRBD1 (6 bases). The CDR3 runs to 12 residues. The germline V gene has CDR1 SNHLY and CDR2 FYNNEI. The V end lost 6 bases, the J end lost 10 bases, and 16 bases lay between the germline ends. The CDR3 loop is CASRGTPAVQYF. CDR3 DNA: TGTGCCAGCAGGGGGACACCTGCGGTACAGTACTTC.

This chain uses TRBV11-2 with TRBJ2-7; the match to TRBD1 covers 10 bases. This CDR3 is built from 18 residues. Germline V CDR1 and CDR2: SGHAT, FQNNGV. Losses at the gene ends were 4 bases for V and 4 bases for J; bases not matched to a gene: 16. The CDR3 sequence: CASSSETGGGRYRYEQYF. CDR3 sequence (DNA): TGTGCCAGCAGCTCAGAGACAGGGGGCGGTCGTTATAGGTACGAGCAGTACTTC.

The V gene is TRBV30, the J gene TRBJ2-7, with TRBD2 matching 9 bases. After removal of 2 bases from V and 9 bases from J, the junction contained 5 bases not matched to a gene. CDR1 GTSNPN and CDR2 SVGIG come from the germline V gene (reference sequence). This CDR3 is built from 12 residues. As DNA, the CDR3 is TGTGCCTGGAGTTCAGGACTAGCGATGCAGTACTTC. Its protein is CAWSSGLAMQYF.

This clone appeared a single time. The chain has TRBV19 and TRBJ2-7, with a tentative D call TRBD2 (6 bases). CDR3 length: 15 amino acids. Trimming left V 3 bases short and J 4 bases short, with 16 bases between. Germline V gene lookup returns CDR1 LNHDA and CDR2 SQIVND (reference sequence). CDR3 sequence (DNA): TGTGCCAGTAGTATCTTTCCGGGACTTACGTACGAGCAGTACTTC. It codes for CASSIFPGLTYEQYF.